The rows below give T cell receptor beta chains drawn from one sample of a study of identical twins. TCRdb independently ran MiXCR on the 5' RACE reads; one entry per CDR3 protein. The sample records roughly 770,000 distinct CDR3 sequences, 18% being singletons. These data were also filed under a second study, of T cells expressing NK-cell markers.

The specimen sequenced was PBMCs. The receptors stem from a young woman in good health. Both conserved end residues are part of each CDR3. The D gene is left open where the match is weak. The size entry is marked missing in some rows and otherwise reads once, few, many or a size class.

d_call	v_call	clone_size	j_call	cdr3_aa	cdr3_nt
NA	TRBV24-1	NA	TRBJ2-1	CATSESGRGSYNEQFF	TGTGCCACCAGTGAATCGGGACGGGGCTCCTACAATGAGCAGTTCTTC
TRBD2	TRBV20-1	few	TRBJ2-1	CSARDASGRVSSYNEQFF	TGCAGTGCTAGAGACGCTAGCGGGAGGGTCTCGTCCTACAATGAGCAGTTCTTC
TRBD2	TRBV12-3/TRBV12-4	NA	TRBJ2-1	CASSDTSGGYNEQFF	TGTGCCAGCAGCGATACTAGCGGGGGGTACAATGAGCAGTTCTTC
NA	TRBV6-5	few	TRBJ1-1	CASSYGVGWTEAFF	TGTGCCAGCAGTTACGGGGTGGGGTGGACTGAAGCTTTCTTT
TRBD2	TRBV5-6	medium-sized	TRBJ2-1	CASSFGLAGGEQFF	TGTGCCAGCAGCTTCGGACTAGCGGGGGGAGAGCAGTTCTTC
NA	TRBV7-9	NA	TRBJ2-7	CASSRPGLHYEQYF	TGTGCCAGCAGCCGTCCCGGATTACACTACGAGCAGTACTTC
NA	TRBV3-1	NA	TRBJ2-2	CASSHTRDFYTGELFF	TGTGCCAGCAGCCACACACGGGACTTCTACACCGGGGAGCTGTTTTTT
NA	TRBV7-2	NA	TRBJ2-3	CASSLWGGTDTQYF	TGTGCCAGCAGCTTATGGGGTGGCACAGATACGCAGTATTTT
NA	TRBV2	NA	TRBJ1-4	CASSASGERVEKLFF	TGTGCCAGCAGTGCGTCCGGCGAGAGGGTCGAAAAACTGTTTTTT
NA	TRBV4-3	few	TRBJ1-5	CASSHSLRQPQHF	TGCGCCAGCAGCCACTCACTTAGGCAGCCCCAGCATTTT
NA	TRBV10-3	few	TRBJ2-1	CAISESQVTRGPHEQFF	TGTGCCATCAGTGAGTCGCAGGTTACGCGGGGCCCTCATGAGCAGTTCTTC
NA	TRBV12-3/TRBV12-4	few	TRBJ1-2	CASSQTGSDGYTF	TGTGCCAGCAGTCAAACAGGGTCGGATGGCTACACCTTC
NA	TRBV7-9	NA	TRBJ1-4	CASSLAFSGKLFF	TGTGCCAGCAGCTTAGCGTTTTCGGGAAAACTGTTTTTT
NA	TRBV20-1	NA	TRBJ2-7	CSALPGRVSSYEQYF	TGCAGTGCCCTGCCGGGACGCGTCAGCTCCTACGAGCAGTACTTC
NA	TRBV20-1	NA	TRBJ2-1	CSARGRDEQFF	TGCAGTGCTAGAGGTAGGGATGAGCAGTTCTTC
NA	TRBV20-1	few	TRBJ2-6	CSAREGGGIANVLTF	TGCAGTGCTAGAGAAGGCGGAGGTATAGCCAACGTCCTGACTTTC
NA	TRBV11-2	NA	TRBJ2-5	CASSFGHTNQETQYF	TGTGCCAGCAGCTTCGGACACACTAATCAAGAGACCCAGTACTTC
TRBD2	TRBV7-6	few	TRBJ2-3	CASSLGTSLDYTDTQYF	TGTGCCAGCAGCCTCGGGACTAGCCTGGATTACACAGATACGCAGTATTTT
NA	TRBV11-2	few	TRBJ2-7	CASSLAIASYEQYF	TGTGCCAGCAGCTTAGCCATTGCGTCCTACGAGCAGTACTTC
NA	TRBV9	few	TRBJ2-3	CASTPRGVGTDTQYF	TGTGCCAGCACCCCAAGGGGGGTCGGCACAGATACGCAGTATTTT
NA	TRBV5-1	NA	TRBJ2-1	CASSLEGEEQFF	TGCGCCAGCAGCCTGGAAGGGGAAGAGCAGTTCTTC
NA	TRBV9	few	TRBJ1-2	CASSVATQGRGYTF	TGTGCCAGCAGCGTAGCTACCCAGGGTCGAGGCTACACCTTC
NA	TRBV9	NA	TRBJ1-2	CASSVVTGAYGYTF	TGTGCCAGCAGCGTAGTGACGGGGGCCTATGGCTACACCTTC
NA	TRBV11-2	NA	TRBJ2-1	CASSFNLRVRQHLNNEQFF	TGTGCCAGCAGCTTTAATTTAAGGGTCAGACAGCACCTCAACAATGAGCAGTTCTTC
NA	TRBV7-6	few	TRBJ2-5	CASSLVPDQETQYF	TGTGCCAGCAGCTTAGTTCCGGATCAAGAGACCCAGTACTTC
NA	TRBV5-6	few	TRBJ1-3	CASSLWAGLISGNTIYF	TGTGCCAGCAGCTTGTGGGCAGGCTTAATCTCTGGAAACACCATATATTTT
NA	TRBV20-1	NA	TRBJ2-1	CSALYNEQFF	TGCAGTGCTCTTTACAATGAGCAGTTCTTC
NA	TRBV20-1	few	TRBJ2-3	CSAPHRGATQYF	TGCAGTGCCCCCCACAGAGGCGCTACGCAGTATTTT
NA	TRBV12-3/TRBV12-4	many	TRBJ2-3	CASSLTATTDTQYF	TGTGCCAGCAGTTTGACAGCAACCACAGATACGCAGTATTTT
NA	TRBV12-3/TRBV12-4	NA	TRBJ2-2	CASSSEGIITGELFF	TGTGCCAGCAGTTCAGAGGGGATTATTACCGGGGAGCTGTTTTTT
NA	TRBV6-5	NA	TRBJ1-4	CASSFRGSNEKLFF	TGTGCCAGCAGTTTTAGGGGCTCTAATGAAAAACTGTTTTTT
NA	TRBV12-3/TRBV12-4	NA	TRBJ1-1	CASSWAGWNTEAFF	TGTGCCAGCAGTTGGGCAGGTTGGAACACTGAAGCTTTCTTT
NA	TRBV5-1	NA	TRBJ1-1	CASSLVVTSGNTEAFF	TGCGCCAGCAGCTTGGTTGTGACCTCCGGGAACACTGAAGCTTTCTTT
NA	TRBV4-1	once	TRBJ1-2	CASSQDGQERKSNYGYTF	TGCGCCAGCAGCCAAGACGGGCAGGAACGAAAATCTAACTATGGCTACACCTTC
NA	TRBV11-2	NA	TRBJ2-2	CASSLGGGPGELFF	TGTGCCAGCAGCCTAGGAGGTGGACCCGGGGAGCTGTTTTTT
TRBD2	TRBV5-1	few	TRBJ2-3	CASSLGVAGAPDTQYF	TGCGCCAGCAGCTTGGGGGTAGCGGGAGCCCCAGATACGCAGTATTTT
TRBD2	TRBV12-3/TRBV12-4	few	TRBJ2-1	CASSPSSGGAGEQFF	TGTGCCAGCAGTCCTTCTAGCGGGGGGGCCGGTGAGCAGTTCTTC
TRBD2	TRBV7-9	NA	TRBJ2-1	CASSWGGGNNEQFF	TGTGCCAGCAGCTGGGGCGGGGGAAACAATGAGCAGTTCTTC
NA	TRBV7-9	few	TRBJ2-1	CASSLAPAADTNEQFF	TGTGCCAGCAGCTTAGCGCCAGCGGCCGACACAAATGAGCAGTTCTTC
TRBD2	TRBV6-1	few	TRBJ2-7	CVCRASGDYEQYF	TGTGTTTGCAGAGCTAGCGGAGATTACGAGCAGTACTTC
NA	TRBV12-3/TRBV12-4	NA	TRBJ1-6	CASSHGQWGSPLHF	TGTGCCAGCAGCCACGGACAGTGGGGTTCACCCCTCCACTTT
NA	TRBV12-3/TRBV12-4	many	TRBJ2-1	CASIEGQNEQFF	TGTGCCAGCATAGAGGGGCAAAATGAGCAGTTCTTC
NA	TRBV6-1	NA	TRBJ1-1	CASSPGEGYTEAFF	TGTGCCAGCAGCCCCGGTGAAGGGTACACTGAAGCTTTCTTT
NA	TRBV20-1	few	TRBJ2-5	CSASLGFYQETQYF	TGCAGTGCTAGTTTAGGCTTTTATCAAGAGACCCAGTACTTC
NA	TRBV9	NA	TRBJ2-1	CASSVVRRGEQFF	TGTGCCAGCAGCGTAGTAAGGCGGGGTGAGCAGTTCTTC
NA	TRBV6-1	few	TRBJ2-7	CASSRMRVNEQYF	TGTGCCAGCAGTAGAATGAGGGTTAACGAGCAGTACTTC
TRBD1	TRBV7-2	NA	TRBJ2-4	CASSLKGTGTSIQYF	TGTGCCAGCAGCTTGAAGGGGACAGGCACTAGCATTCAGTACTTC
TRBD1	TRBV5-1	few	TRBJ2-5	CASSLSPGQIETQYF	TGCGCCAGCAGCCTTTCCCCGGGACAGATAGAGACCCAGTACTTC
NA	TRBV20-1	NA	TRBJ1-5	CSAFQGNSNQPQHF	TGCAGTGCTTTTCAGGGGAATAGCAATCAGCCCCAGCATTTT
TRBD2	TRBV20-1	NA	TRBJ2-1	CSATQIAGAVEQFF	TGCAGTGCTACCCAGATAGCGGGGGCCGTTGAGCAGTTCTTC
TRBD2	TRBV15	NA	TRBJ2-1	CATSSRTSGIGTYNEQFF	TGTGCCACCAGCAGCAGGACTAGCGGGATAGGTACCTACAATGAGCAGTTCTTC